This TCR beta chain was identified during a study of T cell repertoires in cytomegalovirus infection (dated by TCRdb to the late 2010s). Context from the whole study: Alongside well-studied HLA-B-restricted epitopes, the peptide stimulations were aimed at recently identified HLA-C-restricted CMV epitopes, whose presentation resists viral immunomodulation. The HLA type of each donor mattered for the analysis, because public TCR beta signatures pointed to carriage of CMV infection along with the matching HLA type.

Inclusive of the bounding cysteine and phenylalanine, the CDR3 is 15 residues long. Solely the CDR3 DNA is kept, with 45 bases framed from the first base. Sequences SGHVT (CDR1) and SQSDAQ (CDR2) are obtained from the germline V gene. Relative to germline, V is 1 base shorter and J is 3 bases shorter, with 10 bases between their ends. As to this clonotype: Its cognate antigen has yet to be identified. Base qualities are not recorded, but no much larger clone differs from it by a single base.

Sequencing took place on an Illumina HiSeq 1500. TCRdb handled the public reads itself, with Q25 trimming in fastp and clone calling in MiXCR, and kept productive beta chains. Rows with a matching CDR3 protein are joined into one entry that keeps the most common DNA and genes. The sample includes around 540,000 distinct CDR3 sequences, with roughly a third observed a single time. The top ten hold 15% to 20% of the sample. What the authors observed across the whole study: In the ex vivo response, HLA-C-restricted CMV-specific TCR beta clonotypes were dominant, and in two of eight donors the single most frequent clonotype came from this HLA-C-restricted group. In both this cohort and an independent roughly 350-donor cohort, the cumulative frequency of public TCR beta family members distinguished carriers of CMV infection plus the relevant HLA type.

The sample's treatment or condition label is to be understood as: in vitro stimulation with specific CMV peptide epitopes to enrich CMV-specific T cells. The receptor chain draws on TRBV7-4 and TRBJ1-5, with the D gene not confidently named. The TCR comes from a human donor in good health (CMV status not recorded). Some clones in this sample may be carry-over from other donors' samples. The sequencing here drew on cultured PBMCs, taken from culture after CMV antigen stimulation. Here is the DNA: TGTGCCAGCAGCTTAGGGGGATTGTACAATCAGCCCCAGCATTTT. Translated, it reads CASSLGGLYNQPQHF. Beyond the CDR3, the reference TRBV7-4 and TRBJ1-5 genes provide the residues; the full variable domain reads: GAGVSQSPRYKVAKRGRDVALRCDSISGHVTLYWYRQTLGQGSEVLTYSQSDAQRDKSGRPSGRFSAERPERSVSTLKIQRTEQGDSAVYLCASSLGGLYNQPQHFGDGTRLSIL.